The sample holds one count of the clone carrying this T cell receptor (beta chain). The repertoire was sequenced with immunoSEQ multiplex PCR; TCRdb's copy has only in-frame clones and lacks some. The sample has more than 55,000 clones; around three quarters are singletons. The sample is drawn from a study of blood T cell repertoires in COVID-19. Study-wide background: Samples representing acute and convalescent COVID-19 were sourced from the United States, Italy and Spain. T cells, B-cell-depleted T cells, or PBMCs provided the cDNA or gDNA that served as material.

CDR3 size: 14 residues. Germline V CDR1 and CDR2: MNHEY, SVGAGI. After removal of 5 bases from V and 6 bases from J, the junction contained 6 bases not matched to a gene. The clonotype originates from a man aged 55 to 70 with acute or convalescent COVID-19. The chain recombines TRBV6-5 with TRBJ1-5; the match to TRBD1 covers 8 bases. Material: peripheral blood. The CDR3 sequence: CASSPTGGGQPQHF. The CDR3 region has the DNA TGTGCCAGCAGTCCCACAGGGGGAGGTCAGCCCCAGCATTTT.